The sequence of this T cell receptor (beta chain) was determined in a study of shared clonotypes between healthy human individuals (TCRdb year 2020). Background on the whole study: Three men and a couple of women, aged 18 to 49 years, made up the cohort. For each donor, three plates each were used for CD4 naive and CD4 memory, two plates were used for CD8 naive, and one plate was used for CD8 memory. To increase sequencing depth and limit assay-specific biases, different laboratories used diverse techniques to prepare libraries and sequence TCR repertoires. Each donor's leukapheresis produced roughly between about 0.8 and 10 billion PBMCs. Blood TCR repertoires of five healthy adults were deeply sequenced to estimate repertoire size and the extent of clonotype sharing between individuals. Summary of the overall study and its limitations: Sampling was restricted to blood, and TCR repertoires in tissue are likely to differ from TCR repertoires in blood. When four donors were compared, the shared fraction of clonotypes was roughly 4.8% for naive CD4, 3.5% for naive CD8, more than 2% for memory CD4, and under 0.5% for memory CD8. Because the study included only a small number of donors, the genetic and exposure-history diversity represented was limited. Based on pairwise subsampling, the degree of clonotype sharing among donors was expected to be affected by sequencing depth. Even with the large sequencing depth, rarefaction of the sorted-subset datasets indicated that sequencing was incomplete. Compared with non-shared clonotypes, the clonotypes found in all four sorted-subset donors had higher generation probabilities. Larger estimated clonotype richness was generally found for naive subsets than for memory subsets.

A remark on this clone: The target of this receptor is not known. No quality values exist for individual bases; no much larger clone is one base distant. Different DNA sequences within this sample yield the same CDR3.

The donors were healthy, HIV-negative adults with no recently reported acute infections or vaccinations. Every donor was a Caucasian adult residing in Nashville, Tennessee, USA. CD4+ T cells were enriched by magnetic negative selection, after which naive cells were positively selected on CD45RA and the negative fraction was taken as the memory subset. Blood was obtained by leukapheresis, after which PBMCs were separated by Ficoll-Histopaque density gradient centrifugation and cryopreserved in liquid nitrogen vapor phase. Analytical flow cytometry was used to check the purity and quantity of each magnetically sorted T cell population. Genomic DNA was isolated from every sorted fraction and measured by UV absorbance on a Nanodrop 2000c. Using the deep immunoSEQ assay, TCR CDR3 regions were amplified from genomic DNA by multiplex PCR. Extracted genomic DNA from each cell subset was distributed evenly across all wells of several immunoSEQ 96-well plates, and each plate was treated as a replicate. For sorted subsets, each replicate PCR was loaded with around 200 ng genomic DNA, equivalent to approximately 27,000 T cell genomes. Purified libraries were quantified with a Qubit 3.0 fluorometer, sized on a Bioanalyzer 2100, and re-quantified with the KAPA Library Quantification kit. Each immunoSEQ 96-well plate was sequenced on its own single-read 150-cycle Illumina NextSeq 550 flow cell. As for how the authors treated the data: Because the immunoSEQ output held only junctional sequences and lacked quality scores, the filtering could not match the filtering applied to full-length reads. To assign V/J genes and CDR3, sequences were annotated using PyIR, a Python wrapper for IgBLAST v1.9, with IMGT germline references. Reads with weak V/J assignments (E-value above 1e-6), missing CDR3, stop codons, out-of-frame junctions, or ambiguous translated residues were removed. V3J clonotypes were defined as sequences sharing an identical inferred V gene, J gene, and CDR3 amino acid sequence. The percentage overlap between two repertoires was calculated by dividing the number of shared unique clonotypes by the size of the smaller repertoire. Three approaches were used to assess repertoire richness: RTK rarefaction, the Chao1 estimator, and Recon v2.1 estimates of unobserved clonotypes. For all TCRbeta clonotypes obtained by the gDNA method from a few donors, generation probabilities were computed with OLGA. TCRdb's version of the immuneACCESS table is confined to in-frame rearrangements and falls short of the full clone set. An unresolved V gene accounts for under half of the shortfall where checked; the remainder is of unknown origin. V and J calls and clone size come straight from that table; D and trimming were deduced from the DNA. Within this sample are about 1 million clones, with approximately 76% of them counted one time only. The ten largest clones represent 1.4% of the sample.

The germline ends are 9 bases apart after V is trimmed by 0 bases and J by 4 bases. Measured from the cysteine to the phenylalanine, the CDR3 is 14 residues long. CDR3 DNA only is kept here, 42 bases in frame from base 1. CDR1 and CDR2, per the germline V gene (reference sequence), are GTSNPN and SVGIG. This clonotype was sampled from a man aged 18-30 years in good health. This chain joins TRBV30 to TRBJ2-2; the D assignment is uncertain and may be TRBD1 or TRBD2, with 5 bases supporting each. The material sequenced was memory CD4+ T cells sorted from blood. The label giving this sample's cell subset or site can be read as: CD45RA-negative fraction. In nucleotides, the sequence is TGTGCCTGGAGTGTACAGGCGGGCACCGGGGAGCTGTTTTTT. Its protein reads: CAWSVQAGTGELFF.